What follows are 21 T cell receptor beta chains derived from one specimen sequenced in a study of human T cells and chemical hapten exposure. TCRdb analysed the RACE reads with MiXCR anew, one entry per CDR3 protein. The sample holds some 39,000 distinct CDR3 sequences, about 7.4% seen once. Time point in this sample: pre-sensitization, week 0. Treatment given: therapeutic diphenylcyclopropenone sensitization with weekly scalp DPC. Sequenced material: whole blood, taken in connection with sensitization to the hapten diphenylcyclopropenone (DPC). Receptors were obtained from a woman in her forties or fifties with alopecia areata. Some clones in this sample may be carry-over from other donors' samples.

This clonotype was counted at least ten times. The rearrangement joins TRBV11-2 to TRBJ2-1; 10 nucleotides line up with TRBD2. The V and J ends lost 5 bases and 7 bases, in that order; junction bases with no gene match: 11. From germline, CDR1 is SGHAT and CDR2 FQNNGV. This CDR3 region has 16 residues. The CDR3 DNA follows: TGTGCCAGCAGCGCCCCTAGCGGGAGATTGCGGAATGAGCAGTTCTTC. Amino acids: CASSAPSGRLRNEQFF.

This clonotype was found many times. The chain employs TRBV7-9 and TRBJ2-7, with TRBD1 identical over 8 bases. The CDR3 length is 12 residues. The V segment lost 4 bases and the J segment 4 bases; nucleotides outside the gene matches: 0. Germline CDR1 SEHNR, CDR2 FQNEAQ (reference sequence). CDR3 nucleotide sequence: TGTGCCAGCAGCTGGACAGGGTACGAGCAGTACTTC. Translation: CASSWTGYEQYF.

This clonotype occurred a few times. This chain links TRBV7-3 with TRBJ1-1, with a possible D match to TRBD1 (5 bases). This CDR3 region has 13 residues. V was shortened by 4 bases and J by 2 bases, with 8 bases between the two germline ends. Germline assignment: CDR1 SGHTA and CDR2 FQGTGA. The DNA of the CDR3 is TGTGCCAGCAGCTGGGGACCTAACACTGAAGCTTTCTTT. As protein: CASSWGPNTEAFF. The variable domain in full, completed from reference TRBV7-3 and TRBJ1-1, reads GAGVSQTPSNKVTEKGKYVELRCDPISGHTALYWYRQSLGQGPEFLIYFQGTGAADDSGLPNDRFFAVRPEGSVSTLKIQRTERGDSAVYLCASSWGPNTEAFFGQGTRLTVV.

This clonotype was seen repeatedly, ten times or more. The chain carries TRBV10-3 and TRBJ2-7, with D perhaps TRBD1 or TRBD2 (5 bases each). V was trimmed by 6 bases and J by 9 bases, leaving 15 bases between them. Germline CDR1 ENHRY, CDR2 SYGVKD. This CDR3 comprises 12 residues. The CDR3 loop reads CAISKGTPGQYF. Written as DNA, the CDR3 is TGTGCCATCAGCAAAGGGACCCCCGGGCAGTACTTC.

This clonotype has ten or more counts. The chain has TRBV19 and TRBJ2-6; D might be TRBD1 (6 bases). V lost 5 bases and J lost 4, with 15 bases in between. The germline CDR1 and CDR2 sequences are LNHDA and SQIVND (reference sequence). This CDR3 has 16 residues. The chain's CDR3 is CASSSTSRGGANVLTF. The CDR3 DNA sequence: TGTGCCAGTAGTTCCACCAGCAGGGGAGGGGCCAACGTCCTGACTTTC. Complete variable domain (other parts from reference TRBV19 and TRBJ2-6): DGGITQSPKYLFRKEGQNVTLSCEQNLNHDAMYWYRQDPGQGLRLIYYSQIVNDFQKGDIAEGYSVSREKKESFPLTVTSAQKNPTAFYLCASSSTSRGGANVLTFGAGSRLTVL.

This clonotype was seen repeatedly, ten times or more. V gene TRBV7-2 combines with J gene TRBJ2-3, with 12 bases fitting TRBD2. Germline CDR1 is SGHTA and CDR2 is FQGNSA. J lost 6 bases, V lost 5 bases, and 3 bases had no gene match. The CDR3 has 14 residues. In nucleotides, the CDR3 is TGTGCCAGCAGCCGGACTAGCGGGACCGATACGCAGTATTTT. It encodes CASSRTSGTDTQYF.

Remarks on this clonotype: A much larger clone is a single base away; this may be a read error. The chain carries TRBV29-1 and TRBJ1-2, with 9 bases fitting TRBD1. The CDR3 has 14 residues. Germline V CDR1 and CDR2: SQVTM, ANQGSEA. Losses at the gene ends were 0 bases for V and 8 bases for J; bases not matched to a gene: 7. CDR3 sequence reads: CSVEDQGTGMGYTF. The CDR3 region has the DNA TGCAGCGTTGAAGATCAGGGGACAGGGATGGGCTACACCTTC.

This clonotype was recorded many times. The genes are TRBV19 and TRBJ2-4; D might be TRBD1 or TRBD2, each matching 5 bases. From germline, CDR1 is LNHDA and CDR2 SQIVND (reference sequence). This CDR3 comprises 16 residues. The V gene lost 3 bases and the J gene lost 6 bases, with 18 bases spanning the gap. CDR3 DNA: TGTGCCAGTAGTATCAACCGGGGCGCAGTCGGAAACATTCAGTACTTC. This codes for CASSINRGAVGNIQYF.

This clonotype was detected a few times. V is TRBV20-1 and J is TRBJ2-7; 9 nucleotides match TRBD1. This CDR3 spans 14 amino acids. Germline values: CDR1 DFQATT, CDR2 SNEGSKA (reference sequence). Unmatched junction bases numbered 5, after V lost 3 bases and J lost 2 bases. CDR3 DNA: TGCAGTGCTAGGGAGGGACAGGGTGCCTACGAGCAGTACTTC. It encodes CSAREGQGAYEQYF.

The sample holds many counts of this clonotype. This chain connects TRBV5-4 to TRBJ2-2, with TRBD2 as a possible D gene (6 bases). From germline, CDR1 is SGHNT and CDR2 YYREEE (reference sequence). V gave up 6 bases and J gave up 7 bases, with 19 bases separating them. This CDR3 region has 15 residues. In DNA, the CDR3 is TGTGCCAGCACTTCAATCGGGAGTAACGTCGGGGAGCTGTTTTTT. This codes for CASTSIGSNVGELFF.

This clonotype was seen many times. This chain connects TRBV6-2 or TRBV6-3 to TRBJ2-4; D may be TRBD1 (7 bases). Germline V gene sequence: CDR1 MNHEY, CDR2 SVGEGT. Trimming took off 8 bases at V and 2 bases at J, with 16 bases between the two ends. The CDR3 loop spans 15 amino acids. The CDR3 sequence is CASGAGQRTKNIQYF. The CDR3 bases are TGTGCCAGCGGGGCGGGACAGCGGACCAAAAACATTCAGTACTTC.

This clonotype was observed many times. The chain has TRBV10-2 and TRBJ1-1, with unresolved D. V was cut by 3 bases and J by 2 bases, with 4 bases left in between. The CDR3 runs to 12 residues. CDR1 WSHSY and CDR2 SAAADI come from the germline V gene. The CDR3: CASSEVNTEAFF. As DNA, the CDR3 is TGCGCCAGCAGTGAAGTTAACACTGAAGCTTTCTTT.

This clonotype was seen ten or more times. The CDR3 spells CASSPTSVNTQYF. The CDR3 bases are TGTGCCAGCTCACCGACTAGCGTAAATACGCAGTATTTT. V usage is TRBV18 and J usage is TRBJ2-3, with 8 nucleotides matching TRBD2. The CDR3 contains 13 residues. The V gene's germline CDR1 is KGHSH and CDR2 LQKENI. V shed 3 bases, J shed 7 bases, and the junction held 3 bases outside the gene matches.

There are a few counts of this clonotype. In nucleotides, the CDR3 is TGTGCCAGCAGCTCCGGGACAGTAAACACTGAAGCTTTCTTT. Translating it yields CASSSGTVNTEAFF. This chain connects TRBV11-2 to TRBJ1-1; 7 nucleotides line up with TRBD1. Germline lookup yields CDR1 SGHAT and CDR2 FQNNGV. V was clipped by 4 bases and J by 2 bases; unmatched bases: 4. This CDR3 contains 14 residues.

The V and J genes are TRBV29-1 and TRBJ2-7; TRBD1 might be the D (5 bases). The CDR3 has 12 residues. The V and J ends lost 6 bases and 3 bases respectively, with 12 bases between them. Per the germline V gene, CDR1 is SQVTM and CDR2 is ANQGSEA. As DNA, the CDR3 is TGCAGCGTCAGACAGAAGGACTACGAGCAGTACTTC. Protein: CSVRQKDYEQYF.

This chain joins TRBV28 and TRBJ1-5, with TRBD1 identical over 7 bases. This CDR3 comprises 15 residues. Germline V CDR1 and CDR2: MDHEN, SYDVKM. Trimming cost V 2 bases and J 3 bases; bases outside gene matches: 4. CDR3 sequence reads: CASSLRDRFNQPQHF. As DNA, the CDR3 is TGTGCCAGCAGTTTACGGGACAGATTCAATCAGCCCCAGCATTTT.

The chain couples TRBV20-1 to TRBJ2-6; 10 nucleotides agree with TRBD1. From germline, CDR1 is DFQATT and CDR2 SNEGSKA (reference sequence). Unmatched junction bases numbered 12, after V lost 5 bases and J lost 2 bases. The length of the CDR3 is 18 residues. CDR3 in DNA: TGCAGTGCTGGACCCCGACAGGGGGCGTTGGCTGGGGCCAACGTCCTGACTTTC. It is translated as CSAGPRQGALAGANVLTF.

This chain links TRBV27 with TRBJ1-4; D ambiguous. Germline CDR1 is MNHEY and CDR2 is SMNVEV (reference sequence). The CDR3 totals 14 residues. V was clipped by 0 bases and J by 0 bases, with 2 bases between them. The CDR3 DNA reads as TGTGCCAGCAGTTTATCCTCAACTAATGAAAAACTGTTTTTT. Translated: CASSLSSTNEKLFF.

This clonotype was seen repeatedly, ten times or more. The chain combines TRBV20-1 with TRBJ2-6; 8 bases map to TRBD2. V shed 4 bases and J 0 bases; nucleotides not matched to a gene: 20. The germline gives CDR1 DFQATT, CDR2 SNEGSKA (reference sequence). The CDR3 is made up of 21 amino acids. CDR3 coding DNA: TGCAGTGCTACACCCCGACTTAGCGGGGAAAAATCTAGCTCTGGGGCCAACGTCCTGACTTTC. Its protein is CSATPRLSGEKSSSGANVLTF.

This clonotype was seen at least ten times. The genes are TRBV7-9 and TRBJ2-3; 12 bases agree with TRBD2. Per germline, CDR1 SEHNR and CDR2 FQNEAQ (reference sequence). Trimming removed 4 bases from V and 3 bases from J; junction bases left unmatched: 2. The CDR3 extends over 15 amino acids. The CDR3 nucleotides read TGTGCCAGCAGCTCGACTAGCGGGAGAACAGATACGCAGTATTTT. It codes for CASSSTSGRTDTQYF.

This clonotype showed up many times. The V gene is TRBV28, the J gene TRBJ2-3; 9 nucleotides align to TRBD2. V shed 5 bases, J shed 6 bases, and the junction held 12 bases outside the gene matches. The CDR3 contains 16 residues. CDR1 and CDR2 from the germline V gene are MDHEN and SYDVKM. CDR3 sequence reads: CASSPLSGLAGDTQYF. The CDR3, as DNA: TGTGCCAGCAGTCCCCTTTCGGGGCTAGCGGGGGATACGCAGTATTTT.